This T cell receptor (beta chain) is from a study of cytomegalovirus exposure and HLA in healthy donors. Primers: 60 Vbeta forward and 13 Jbeta reverse. Repertoires were generated with immunoSEQ multiplex PCR, while TCRdb's copy carries only in-frame clones and drops some. The sample holds some 200,000 clones. This TCR derives from a girl aged 2-10 years in good health and CMV-seropositive. Sequenced input: PBMCs.

CDR3: CASSPREALNEKLFF. The CDR3 region has the DNA TGTGCCAGCTCACCCCGGGAGGCACTTAATGAAAAACTGTTTTTT. This chain connects TRBV18 to TRBJ1-4; the D is unclear. The V and J ends lost 3 bases and 4 bases respectively, with 12 bases between them. CDR3 length: 15 amino acids. CDR1 is KGHSH and CDR2 is LQKENI in the germline V gene.